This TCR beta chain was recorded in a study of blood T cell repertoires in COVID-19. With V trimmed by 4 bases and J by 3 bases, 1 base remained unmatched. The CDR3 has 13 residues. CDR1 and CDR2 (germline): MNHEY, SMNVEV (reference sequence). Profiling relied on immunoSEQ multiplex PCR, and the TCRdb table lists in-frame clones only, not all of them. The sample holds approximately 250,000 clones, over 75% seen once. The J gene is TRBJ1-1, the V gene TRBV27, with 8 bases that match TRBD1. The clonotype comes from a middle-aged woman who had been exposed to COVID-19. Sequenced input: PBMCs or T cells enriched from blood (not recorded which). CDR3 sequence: CASSWTGYTEAFF. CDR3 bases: TGTGCCAGCAGTTGGACAGGGTACACTGAAGCTTTCTTT.